One and the same sample provided the 30 T cell receptor beta chains below, sequenced in a study of brain T cells in children with intractable seizures. TCRdb's table, derived via immunoSEQ multiplex PCR, lists solely in-frame clones and lacks some. The sample includes about 340,000 clones, 85% to 95% of them seen just once. Time point given: blood from clinic visit 5 months post-surgery; TSC patient then seizure free. The sample in question was peripheral blood, obtained about 5 months after surgery. The receptor source for this set is a boy under two years old with tuberous sclerosis and intractable seizures.

This chain uses TRBV18 with TRBJ2-2, with 12 bases that match TRBD1. Losses at the gene ends were 6 bases for V and 7 bases for J; bases not matched to a gene: 9. Per the germline V gene, CDR1 is KGHSH and CDR2 is LQKENI. The CDR3 sequence is 16 residues long. CDR3 in DNA: TGTGCCAGCTCTGCTGGGACAGGGGGCTTCGGCGGGGAGCTGTTTTTT. Its protein product is CASSAGTGGFGGELFF. The variable domain in full, with the rest retrieved from reference TRBV18 and TRBJ2-2, is NAGVMQNPRHLVRRRGQEARLRCSPMKGHSHVYWYRQLPEEGLKFMVYLQKENIIDESGMPKERFSAEFPKEGPSILRIQQVVRGDSAAYFCASSAGTGGFGGELFFGEGSRLTVL.

V and J are TRBV6-1 and TRBJ2-5; D is unclear. Trimming shortened V by 2 bases and J by 1 base, and 14 bases separated the two germline ends. The length of the CDR3 is 16 residues. Per germline, CDR1 MNHNS and CDR2 SASEGT. CDR3: CASSEFAPGPQETQYF. Written as DNA, the CDR3 is TGTGCCAGCAGTGAATTCGCCCCCGGTCCCCAAGAGACCCAGTACTTC.

This clone occurred once. V is TRBV3-1 (or the pseudogene TRBV3-2) and J is TRBJ1-2; maybe TRBD1 (5 bases). V was trimmed by 3 bases and J by 2 bases, leaving 13 bases between them. The V gene's germline CDR1 is LGHDT and CDR2 YNNKEL (reference sequence). The length of the CDR3 is 15 residues. CDR3 sequence reads: CASSQGGTGNYGYTF. Here the CDR3 DNA reads TGTGCCAGCAGCCAGGGGGGGACGGGGAACTATGGCTACACCTTC.

This clone has a handful of counts. This chain uses TRBV2 with TRBJ1-5, with no clear D. The CDR3 has 11 residues. Germline V gives CDR1 SNHLY, CDR2 FYNNEI. V shed 1 base and J shed 9 bases, with 4 bases lying between them. The CDR3 is CASSEGWPQHF. The CDR3 region has the DNA TGTGCCAGCAGTGAAGGTTGGCCCCAGCATTTT.

The chain is built from TRBV28 and TRBJ2-1; tentative D call: TRBD2 (5 bases). CDR1 and CDR2 (germline): MDHEN, SYDVKM. The CDR3 extends over 15 amino acids. Trimming pared 2 bases from V and 4 bases from J, leaving 12 bases between. The CDR3 loop reads CASSLVAGLYNEQFF. The CDR3 region has the DNA TGTGCCAGCAGTTTAGTGGCGGGCCTTTACAATGAGCAGTTCTTC.

The chain is built from TRBV28 and TRBJ1-5; tentatively, D is TRBD1 (5 bases). This CDR3 region has 15 residues. The V end lost 5 bases, the J end lost 1 base, and 12 bases lay between the germline ends. Germline V gene sequence: CDR1 MDHEN, CDR2 SYDVKM. CDR3: CASSKPGPSNQPQHF. As DNA, the CDR3 is TGTGCCAGCAGTAAGCCGGGACCGAGCAATCAGCCCCAGCATTTT. The variable domain in full, with the rest retrieved from reference TRBV28 and TRBJ1-5, is DVKVTQSSRYLVKRTGEKVFLECVQDMDHENMFWYRQDPGLGLRLIYFSYDVKMKEKGDIPEGYSVSREKKERFSLILESASTNQTSMYLCASSKPGPSNQPQHFGDGTRLSIL.

CDR3 loop: CASSQDRQLETQYF. The CDR3, as DNA: TGCGCCAGCAGCCAAGATCGGCAGTTGGAGACCCAGTACTTC. The chain employs TRBV4-1 and TRBJ2-5; D gene unclear. Germline CDR1 and CDR2: MGHRA and YSYEKL. CDR3 length equals 14 residues. V was cut by 0 bases and J by 5 bases, with 10 bases left in between.

The chain is built from TRBV30 and TRBJ2-3; a weak D match, TRBD2 (5 bases). Germline CDR1 reads GTSNPN; CDR2 reads SVGIG (reference sequence). This CDR3 comprises 14 residues. Trimming removed 0 bases at V and 2 bases at J, with 9 bases between. The CDR3 protein is CAWSVGGYTDTQYF. The CDR3 bases are TGTGCCTGGAGTGTAGGAGGTTACACAGATACGCAGTATTTT.

The rearrangement uses TRBV6-1 and TRBJ1-4; D perhaps matches TRBD1 (6 bases). Trimming took 1 base from V and 7 from J, leaving 7 bases between them. CDR1 MNHNS and CDR2 SASEGT come from the germline V gene. The CDR3 has 13 residues. This chain's CDR3 is CASSEGGPEKLFF. Here the CDR3 DNA reads TGTGCCAGCAGTGAAGGGGGGCCTGAAAAACTGTTTTTT.

The chain links TRBV7-2 to TRBJ2-3; TRBD1 aligns across 7 bases. The CDR3 has 14 residues. Germline trimming cut 5 bases from V and 1 base from J; bases unmatched to any gene: 3. Germline CDR1 is SGHTA and CDR2 is FQGNSA. DNA of the CDR3: TGTGCCAGCAGCCCCGGACAGGGCACAGATACGCAGTATTTT. Protein: CASSPGQGTDTQYF.

The chain has TRBV29-1 and TRBJ2-7; D possibly corresponds to TRBD1 (5 bases). V lost 3 bases and J lost 5, with 11 bases in between. CDR1 and CDR2 (germline): SQVTM, ANQGSEA. This CDR3 is built from 12 residues. In DNA, the CDR3 is TGCAGCGTTGATACTGGACAAGACGAGCAGTACTTC. It is translated as CSVDTGQDEQYF.

The chain is built from TRBV25-1 and TRBJ1-1; D might be TRBD1 (5 bases). V was cut by 4 bases and J by 10 bases, with 10 bases left in between. Germline V gene data show CDR1 as MGHDK and CDR2 as SYGVNS. This CDR3 comprises 11 residues. The CDR3 reads CASSGGIAAFF. The CDR3 DNA reads TGTGCCAGCAGTGGGGGGATTGCAGCTTTCTTT.

This clone came up once. The rearrangement links TRBV2 to TRBJ1-3, with TRBD1 matching over 7 bases. V gave up 6 bases and J gave up 7 bases; unmatched junction bases: 9. Germline V gives CDR1 SNHLY, CDR2 FYNNEI. This CDR3 is 14 amino acids long. This CDR3 is CASRADREHNTIYF. In DNA, the CDR3 is TGTGCCAGCAGGGCCGACAGGGAACATAACACCATATATTTT.

The rearrangement links TRBV2 to TRBJ1-1; perhaps TRBD1 as D (6 bases). Germline V gene data show CDR1 as SNHLY and CDR2 as FYNNEI. The length of the CDR3 is 14 residues. Trimming took off 6 bases at V and 4 bases at J, with 15 bases between the two ends. The CDR3 DNA sequence: TGTGCCAGCAGGCTCGGACAGAAAAGCACTGAAGCTTTCTTT. Its translation: CASRLGQKSTEAFF.

The chain links TRBV5-1 to TRBJ1-2; D remains unclear. This CDR3 region has 12 residues. The V end lost 4 bases, the J end lost 2 bases, and 6 bases lay between the germline ends. Per the germline V gene, CDR1 is SGHRS and CDR2 is YFSETQ. The CDR3: CASSMDNYGYTF. Written as DNA, the CDR3 is TGCGCCAGCAGCATGGACAACTATGGCTACACCTTC.

The chain links TRBV5-4 to TRBJ1-4, with 9 bases lining up with TRBD1. CDR3 length: 14 amino acids. Germline V lookup: CDR1 SGHNT, CDR2 YYREEE (reference sequence). After removal of 0 bases from V and 7 bases from J, the junction contained 1 base not matched to a gene. CDR3 in DNA: TGTGCCAGCAGCTTGGACAGGGGGCTTGAAAAACTGTTTTTT. Amino acid sequence: CASSLDRGLEKLFF.

V and J are TRBV5-1 and TRBJ2-3; D remains unclear. The CDR3 length is 13 residues. Trimming pared 6 bases from V and 6 bases from J, leaving 14 bases between. Per germline, CDR1 SGHRS and CDR2 YFSETQ. The CDR3 DNA reads TGCGCCAGCACCCCTAGTGGGTCCGATACGCAGTATTTT. Its translation is CASTPSGSDTQYF.

This clone was counted once. V and J are TRBV6-7 and TRBJ2-1; TRBD2 agrees at 10 bases. TRBV6-7 is identified as an open reading frame with a role that is uncertain. V was pared by 0 bases and J by 2 bases, with 13 bases of the junction left unmatched. The CDR3 spans 20 residues. CDR3 amino acids: CASSYSKGRSGRGAYNEQFF. The CDR3 nucleotides read TGTGCCAGCAGTTACTCGAAAGGGCGGAGCGGGAGGGGAGCCTACAATGAGCAGTTCTTC.

The CDR3 DNA sequence: TGCGCCAGCAGCCCCGGAAGATATAGCAATCAGCCCCAGCATTTT. Translation gives CASSPGRYSNQPQHF. This chain uses TRBV4-1 with TRBJ1-5; no reliable D call. The CDR3 runs 15 residues. The V end lost 4 bases, the J end lost 0 bases, and 10 bases lay between the germline ends. Per germline, CDR1 MGHRA and CDR2 YSYEKL.

The chain carries TRBV5-1 and TRBJ1-3; D might be TRBD1 (6 bases). The germline V gene has CDR1 SGHRS and CDR2 YFSETQ. V was shortened by 3 bases and J by 2 bases, with 15 bases between the two germline ends. CDR3 size: 16 residues. CDR3 sequence: CASSSNTGSPGNTIYF. As DNA, the CDR3 is TGCGCCAGCAGCTCTAATACAGGGAGTCCTGGAAACACCATATATTTT.

This CDR3 is CASSKALAGTYEQYF. The CDR3, as DNA: TGTGCCAGCAGCAAGGCCCTAGCGGGGACTTACGAGCAGTACTTC. The chain employs TRBV11-3 and TRBJ2-7; 9 nucleotides match TRBD2. In germline, CDR1 is SGHNT, CDR2 YENEEA. This CDR3 spans 15 amino acids. The ends lost 5 bases at V and 4 bases at J; junction bases unmatched: 9.

The rearrangement joins TRBV7-9 to TRBJ1-4, with D unresolved. Germline CDR1 and CDR2: SEHNR and FQNEAQ (reference sequence). Trimming took 1 base from V and 8 from J, leaving 17 bases between them. The CDR3 contains 16 residues. This CDR3 reads CASSLVPGEVKEKLFF. DNA for the CDR3: TGTGCCAGCAGCTTAGTGCCCGGGGAGGTGAAGGAAAAACTGTTTTTT.

The V and J genes are TRBV24-1 and TRBJ2-1; 7 bases line up with TRBD1. The CDR3 contains 13 residues. Trimming took 11 bases from V and 8 from J; bases not matched to a gene: 11. Germline loops: CDR1 KGHDR, CDR2 SFDVKD. This CDR3 reads CAKKVIGGDEQFF. CDR3 nucleotides: TGTGCCAAAAAGGTCATAGGGGGCGATGAGCAGTTCTTC.

This chain connects TRBV11-3 to TRBJ1-2; 9 nucleotides align to TRBD1. Unmatched junction bases numbered 6, after V lost 5 bases and J lost 2 bases. This CDR3 is built from 15 residues. Looked up from germline, CDR1 is SGHNT and CDR2 is YENEEA. CDR3 sequence: CASSLGTGRNYGYTF. CDR3 DNA sequence: TGTGCCAGCAGCCTAGGGACAGGGAGGAACTATGGCTACACCTTC.

The V gene is TRBV10-3, the J gene TRBJ1-5, with 9 bases aligning to TRBD1. The CDR3 has 14 residues. Looked up from germline, CDR1 is ENHRY and CDR2 is SYGVKD. Trimming took 4 bases from V and 2 from J; bases not matched to a gene: 0. CDR3 nucleotide sequence: TGTGCCATCAGTGGGACAGGGGGCAATCAGCCCCAGCATTTT. This sequence encodes CAISGTGGNQPQHF.

The chain employs TRBV5-4 and TRBJ2-1; 7 bases line up with TRBD2. With V trimmed by 4 bases and J by 3 bases, 7 bases remained unmatched. Per the germline V gene, CDR1 is SGHNT and CDR2 is YYREEE (reference sequence). The CDR3 is 15 amino acids. The CDR3 protein is CASSERAGYYNEQFF. In DNA form, the CDR3 reads TGTGCCAGCAGCGAACGAGCGGGATACTACAATGAGCAGTTCTTC.

The rearrangement links TRBV9 to TRBJ1-1; 7 bases line up with TRBD1. The V and J ends lost 5 bases and 1 base, in that order; junction bases with no gene match: 5. The CDR3 runs to 14 residues. Germline V gives CDR1 SGDLS, CDR2 YYNGEE. Written as DNA, the CDR3 is TGTGCCAGCAGGGAACAGGGGCAGAACACTGAAGCTTTCTTT. Its translation is CASREQGQNTEAFF. The variable domain in full, completed from reference TRBV9 and TRBJ1-1, reads DSGVTQTPKHLITATGQRVTLRCSPRSGDLSVYWYQQSLDQGLQFLIQYYNGEERAKGNILERFSAQQFPDLHSELNLSSLELGDSALYFCASREQGQNTEAFFGQGTRLTVV.

V usage is TRBV6-4 and J usage is TRBJ2-7; 10 bases are a match to TRBD2. The CDR3 runs 15 residues. Losses at the gene ends were 6 bases for V and 2 bases for J; bases not matched to a gene: 7. Germline CDR1 and CDR2: MRHNA and SNTAGT. In nucleotides, the CDR3 is TGTGCCAGCAGCAGGGGACTAGCGTTACCCTACGAGCAGTACTTC. As protein: CASSRGLALPYEQYF.

The rearrangement joins TRBV9 to TRBJ2-1; D unclear. There are 14 residues in the CDR3. CDR1 and CDR2 (germline): SGDLS, YYNGEE. V lost 4 bases, J lost 0 bases, and 8 bases lay in between. CDR3 protein: CASSQETSYNEQFF. For the CDR3, the DNA is TGTGCCAGCAGCCAGGAGACCTCCTACAATGAGCAGTTCTTC. The full variable domain, rest sourced from reference TRBV9 and TRBJ2-1, is DSGVTQTPKHLITATGQRVTLRCSPRSGDLSVYWYQQSLDQGLQFLIQYYNGEERAKGNILERFSAQQFPDLHSELNLSSLELGDSALYFCASSQETSYNEQFFGPGTRLTVL.

V is TRBV6-5 and J is TRBJ2-7; TRBD1 is a possible D gene (5 bases). The length of the CDR3 is 12 residues. Germline V gene data show CDR1 as MNHEY and CDR2 as SVGAGI. Trimming removed 5 bases at V and 1 base at J, with 6 bases between. CDR3 coding DNA: TGTGCCAGCAGTCAGGGTTCCTACGAGCAGTACTTC. Translation gives CASSQGSYEQYF.